The 13 T cell receptor beta chains presented below share a single source sample, sequenced in a study of Tregs in tolerant kidney transplant recipients. TCRdb's copy holds only in-frame clones and misses some; the assay was immunoSEQ multiplex PCR. The table records fewer than 95,000 clones, over 85% of them present only once. The nonmyeloablative bone marrow transplants came from related graft donors, with transient mixed chimerism. The source was CD4+ T cells from blood (PBMCs), collected 12 months after the transplant. The receptors originated from a human patient who received a combined kidney and bone marrow transplant. Some of the T cells may derive from the graft donor.

V usage is TRBV9 and J usage is TRBJ1-2; 9 bases are a match to TRBD1. The V gene end was trimmed by 3 bases and the J gene end by 4 bases; junction bases not matched to a gene: 7. This CDR3 has 15 residues. CDR1 and CDR2 from the germline V gene are SGDLS and YYNGEE. CDR3 amino acids: CASSDYRGRVYGYTF. The CDR3 DNA reads as TGTGCCAGCAGCGACTACAGGGGGCGCGTCTATGGCTACACCTTC.

The rearrangement links TRBV6-5 to TRBJ1-2, with 9 nucleotides matching TRBD1. Germline V gene sequence: CDR1 MNHEY, CDR2 SVGAGI. With V trimmed by 4 bases and J by 4 bases, 4 bases remained unmatched. The CDR3 totals 14 residues. The CDR3 here is CASSWGQGVYGYTF. The DNA of the CDR3 is TGTGCCAGCAGTTGGGGACAGGGAGTCTATGGCTACACCTTC.

The V call is TRBV11-3, the J call TRBJ2-5, with a possible D match to TRBD1 (5 bases). The CDR3 length is 14 residues. The V gene's germline CDR1 is SGHNT and CDR2 YENEEA. Deletions cut 5 bases from V and 5 bases from J, with 15 bases between. CDR3 bases: TGTGCCAGCAGCCCTCGAACAGGTGGTGAGACCCAGTACTTC. Translating it yields CASSPRTGGETQYF.

This chain links TRBV5-1 with TRBJ2-1; 14 nucleotides align to TRBD2. The V segment lost 4 bases and the J segment 0 bases; nucleotides outside the gene matches: 9. This CDR3 contains 19 residues. Germline CDR1 and CDR2: SGHRS and YFSETQ. The CDR3 sequence: CASSLTGLAGARSYNEQFF. As DNA, the CDR3 is TGCGCCAGCAGCCTTACGGGACTAGCGGGGGCTCGCTCCTACAATGAGCAGTTCTTC.

V gene TRBV9 combines with J gene TRBJ1-3; 8 bases line up with TRBD1. Germline-derived CDR1 and CDR2 are SGDLS and YYNGEE. The CDR3 consists of 18 residues. Trimming at V came to 3 bases and at J to 3 bases, leaving 14 bases not matched to a gene. The CDR3 sequence is CASSAKPGQGVFGNTIYF. The DNA for the CDR3 is TGTGCCAGCAGCGCAAAGCCCGGACAGGGAGTATTTGGAAACACCATATATTTT.

Written as DNA, the CDR3 is TGCGCCAGCAGCTTTCTCACAGGCTACGAGCAGTACTTC. Translated, it gives CASSFLTGYEQYF. The gene calls are TRBV5-1 and TRBJ2-7; perhaps TRBD1 as D (5 bases). The CDR3 loop spans 13 amino acids. Trimming shortened V by 2 bases and J by 3 bases, and 9 bases separated the two germline ends. Germline CDR1 and CDR2: SGHRS and YFSETQ.

This rearrangement joins TRBV7-9 to TRBJ2-3, with a possible D match to TRBD2 (6 bases). V lost 5 bases and J 0 bases, leaving 18 bases between the germline ends. This CDR3 region has 17 residues. Germline values: CDR1 SEHNR, CDR2 FQNEAQ (reference sequence). The CDR3 sequence is CASSLRRGQQSTDTQYF. The CDR3 DNA sequence: TGTGCCAGCAGCCTCAGGAGGGGCCAGCAAAGCACAGATACGCAGTATTTT.

The chain links TRBV21-1 to TRBJ1-1; TRBD1, the table's D call, was not compared with the DNA. TRBV21-1 is assigned pseudogene status. The CDR3 contains 17 residues. Here the CDR3 reads CASSSPGQGLGNTEAFF. For the CDR3, the DNA is TGTGCCAGCAGCTCACCGGGACAGGGGCTCGGCAACACTGAAGCTTTCTTT.

This rearrangement joins TRBV5-1 to TRBJ1-3; no reliable D call. Trimming pared 2 bases from V and 4 bases from J, leaving 13 bases between. From germline, CDR1 is SGHRS and CDR2 YFSETQ. This CDR3 has 15 amino acids. The CDR3 sequence: CASSLHSQRGNTIYF. DNA of the CDR3: TGCGCCAGCAGCTTACACAGTCAAAGGGGAAACACCATATATTTT.

J is TRBJ1-5 and V is TRBV19; the D gene is possibly TRBD1 (5 bases). Per the germline V gene, CDR1 is LNHDA and CDR2 is SQIVND (reference sequence). This CDR3 is 14 amino acids long. V was cut by 7 bases and J by 11 bases, with 21 bases left in between. This CDR3 reads CASTLRGPDGAQHF. In DNA form, the CDR3 reads TGTGCCAGTACCCTTAGGGGCCCGGATGGAGCCCAGCATTTT.

The V call is TRBV7-6, the J call TRBJ1-2; weak D call: TRBD1 (5 bases). The CDR3 is made up of 17 amino acids. Trimming shortened V by 6 bases and J by 1 base, and 21 bases separated the two germline ends. Per germline, CDR1 SGHVS and CDR2 FNYEAQ. In DNA form, the CDR3 reads TGTGCCAGCAGTACGTCAGGGTGGCTCTCCCTTAACTATGGCTACACCTTC. It encodes CASSTSGWLSLNYGYTF.

J is TRBJ2-5 and V is TRBV7-2, with TRBD2 as a possible D gene (6 bases). V lost 1 base and J lost 4, with 13 bases in between. CDR1 is SGHTA, CDR2 FQGNSA, per germline. The CDR3 extends over 15 amino acids. The CDR3 bases are TGTGCCAGCAGCTTAGGGTACTCGGGAGCAGAGACCCAGTACTTC. Protein: CASSLGYSGAETQYF.

The V gene is TRBV27, the J gene TRBJ1-4, with D maybe TRBD1 (5 bases). Between the trimmed V and J ends, which lost 6 bases and 4 bases, there was a span of 15 bases. From germline, CDR1 is MNHEY and CDR2 SMNVEV (reference sequence). This CDR3 has 15 residues. CDR3 sequence: CASSAGGAGNEKLFF. The CDR3 DNA is TGTGCCAGCAGCGCCGGCGGGGCGGGTAATGAAAAACTGTTTTTT.